These 21 T cell receptor beta chains were all obtained from the same sample, sequenced in a study of cytomegalovirus exposure and HLA in healthy donors (dated by TCRdb to the late 2010s). The library was generated by the immunoSEQ multiplex PCR assay. For the multiplex PCR, a mixture combining 60 forward primers for TCR Vbeta segments and 13 reverse primers for TCR Jbeta segments was used. Drawn from immuneACCESS, this table holds only the in-frame rearrangements with V and J called that TCRdb kept. Clones are partly lost; checked studies trace under half to an unresolved V gene and leave the rest unexplained. In all, the sample holds around 100,000 clones, and nearly 65% of those were seen once. The ten most abundant clones make up 4.5% to 5% of the sample. The sample consisted of PBMCs. The receptor source for this set is a human donor in good health.

This clone was found a few times. V gene TRBV19 combines with J gene TRBJ2-3, with 8 bases fitting TRBD1. Germline loops: CDR1 LNHDA, CDR2 SQIVND (reference sequence). The CDR3 runs 16 residues. The V gene end was trimmed by 3 bases and the J gene end by 5 bases; junction bases not matched to a gene: 10. Written as DNA, the CDR3 is TGTGCCAGTAGTATCTTTGGGGCAGGGGGCAGAGATACGCAGTATTTT. This gives the protein CASSIFGAGGRDTQYF.

DNA of the CDR3: TGTGCCAGCAGCGGCGCAGGGGTCGAGCAGTACTTC. Protein product: CASSGAGVEQYF. The chain joins TRBV7-6 to TRBJ2-7; possible D gene TRBD1, 6 bases. The CDR3 is made up of 12 amino acids. Germline V gives CDR1 SGHVS, CDR2 FNYEAQ. Deletions cut 5 bases from V and 6 bases from J, with 11 bases between.

V is TRBV7-2 and J is TRBJ2-3; possible D gene TRBD2, 6 bases. From germline, CDR1 is SGHTA and CDR2 FQGNSA. V lost 4 bases and J 2 bases, leaving 16 bases between the germline ends. The CDR3 runs 16 residues. The CDR3 spells CASSSGPLANTDTQYF. CDR3 coding DNA: TGTGCCAGCAGCTCGGGCCCACTAGCTAACACAGATACGCAGTATTTT.

The chain employs TRBV5-1 and TRBJ2-1; D gene ambiguous. The length of the CDR3 is 15 residues. CDR1 and CDR2 (germline): SGHRS, YFSETQ. Between the trimmed V and J ends, which lost 0 bases and 0 bases, there was a span of 7 bases. The CDR3 DNA follows: TGCGCCAGCAGCTTGGGACTGGTCTCCTACAATGAGCAGTTCTTC. Residues: CASSLGLVSYNEQFF.

This chain uses TRBV11-3 with TRBJ1-5; D is possibly TRBD1 (5 bases). CDR3 length equals 18 residues. V lost 1 base and J lost 0, with 16 bases in between. Germline V gives CDR1 SGHNT, CDR2 YENEEA. For the CDR3, the DNA is TGTGCCAGCAGCTTAGTCCCCATACGGGGGAATAGCAATCAGCCCCAGCATTTT. Its translation is CASSLVPIRGNSNQPQHF.

V is TRBV5-1 and J is TRBJ2-1; TRBD1 aligns across 10 bases. Germline CDR1 SGHRS, CDR2 YFSETQ. V lost 6 bases and J lost 0; bases outside the gene matches: 6. This CDR3 has 16 residues. CDR3 sequence: CASKYRTGGSYNEQFF. The CDR3 DNA follows: TGCGCCAGCAAGTATAGGACAGGGGGCTCCTACAATGAGCAGTTCTTC.

This chain links TRBV4-1 with TRBJ1-2, with D hard to call. Germline loops: CDR1 MGHRA, CDR2 YSYEKL. This CDR3 contains 14 residues. Trimming pared 0 bases from V and 1 base from J, leaving 6 bases between. In DNA form, the CDR3 reads TGCGCCAGCAGCCAAGAGAACAGTAACTATGGCTACACCTTC. It yields the protein CASSQENSNYGYTF.

The chain has TRBV12-5 and TRBJ2-4, with D possibly TRBD2 on 6 matching bases. This CDR3 is 18 amino acids long. V lost 6 bases, J lost 0 bases, and 21 bases lay in between. The germline V gene has CDR1 LGHNT and CDR2 FRNRAP. In DNA form, the CDR3 reads TGTGCTAGTGGCACTCGCTCCGGGGGAAATTTAGCCAAAAACATTCAGTACTTC. As protein: CASGTRSGGNLAKNIQYF.

There are a few counts of this clone. The gene calls are TRBV2 and TRBJ1-1, with 7 nucleotides matching TRBD1. This CDR3 has 14 residues. V shed 9 bases and J 1 base; nucleotides not matched to a gene: 8. Germline-derived CDR1 and CDR2 are SNHLY and FYNNEI. The CDR3 DNA follows: TGTGCCAGGACAGGGAGGCGGGCGAACACTGAAGCTTTCTTT. Translated: CARTGRRANTEAFF.

As concerns this clone: Germline is not matched at one junction end, which may reflect a read error. The genes are TRBV7-9 and TRBJ2-2; D is unresolved. The CDR3 has 12 amino acids. CDR1 and CDR2 (germline): SEHNR, FQNEAQ (reference sequence). The CDR3 coding sequence is TGTTCCAGCAGCCAGAACACCGGGGAGCTGTTTTTT. It codes for CSSSQNTGELFF. The full variable domain, with the rest looked up from reference TRBV7-9 and TRBJ2-2, is DTGVSQNPRHKITKRGQNVTFRCDPISEHNRLYWYRQTLGQGPEFLTYFQNEAQLEKSRLLSDRFSAERPKGSFSTLEIQRTEQGDSAMYLCSSSQNTGELFFGEGSRLTVL.

The sample holds a few counts of this clone. The chain recombines TRBV5-1 with TRBJ2-3, with 7 bases fitting TRBD1. The trim removed 1 base at V and 5 bases at J, leaving 1 base unmatched. Germline V gene data show CDR1 as SGHRS and CDR2 as YFSETQ. This CDR3 region has 13 residues. This CDR3 is CASSLRQGDTQYF. The CDR3 bases are TGCGCCAGCAGCTTGCGACAGGGAGATACGCAGTATTTT.

The chain is built from TRBV9 and TRBJ2-1; D unresolved. The germline CDR1 and CDR2 sequences are SGDLS and YYNGEE. The CDR3 has 14 residues. Trimming took 0 bases from V and 4 from J, leaving 8 bases between them. The CDR3 loop reads CASSVGAEYNEQFF. CDR3 bases: TGTGCCAGCAGCGTAGGGGCCGAATACAATGAGCAGTTCTTC.

This sequence joins TRBV6-5 and TRBJ1-2, with D hard to call. CDR1 is MNHEY, CDR2 SVGAGI, per germline. With 0 bases removed from V and 2 bases from J, the gap between germline ends came to 7 bases. The length of the CDR3 is 14 residues. The CDR3 DNA reads as TGTGCCAGCAGTTACTCGGCAGGAAACTATGGCTACACCTTC. As protein: CASSYSAGNYGYTF.

The chain joins TRBV30 to TRBJ2-7; D is perhaps TRBD1 (6 bases). The CDR3 contains 13 residues. The germline V gene encodes CDR1 GTSNPN and CDR2 SVGIG (reference sequence). The V gene lost 5 bases and the J gene lost 7 bases, with 18 bases spanning the gap. The CDR3 nucleotides are TGTGCCTGGGGGGGACACCTGGTTAGGGAGCAGTACTTC. Translation: CAWGGHLVREQYF.

The genes are TRBV7-9 and TRBJ1-2, with 12 positions matching TRBD1. CDR3 length: 15 residues. Germline V lookup: CDR1 SEHNR, CDR2 FQNEAQ (reference sequence). After removal of 5 bases from V and 6 bases from J, the junction contained 7 bases not matched to a gene. For the CDR3, the DNA is TGTGCCAGCAGCGGGGACAGGGGGCTCACTGATGGCTACACCTTC. Translation gives CASSGDRGLTDGYTF. The full variable domain, completed using reference TRBV7-9 and TRBJ1-2, is DTGVSQNPRHKITKRGQNVTFRCDPISEHNRLYWYRQTLGQGPEFLTYFQNEAQLEKSRLLSDRFSAERPKGSFSTLEIQRTEQGDSAMYLCASSGDRGLTDGYTFGSGTRLTVV.

This chain links TRBV19 with TRBJ2-1; 12 bases are a match to TRBD2. This CDR3 is 16 amino acids long. The ends lost 3 bases at V and 6 bases at J; junction bases unmatched: 6. The germline V gene has CDR1 LNHDA and CDR2 SQIVND (reference sequence). CDR3 in amino acids: CASSMILAGGRNEQFF. The DNA for the CDR3 is TGTGCCAGTAGTATGATTCTAGCGGGAGGGCGCAATGAGCAGTTCTTC. Full variable domain (rest looked up from reference TRBV19 and TRBJ2-1): DGGITQSPKYLFRKEGQNVTLSCEQNLNHDAMYWYRQDPGQGLRLIYYSQIVNDFQKGDIAEGYSVSREKKESFPLTVTSAQKNPTAFYLCASSMILAGGRNEQFFGPGTRLTVL.

The chain joins TRBV28 to TRBJ2-1, with 7 bases fitting TRBD2. V dropped 2 bases and J dropped 6; count of bases not matched to a gene: 7. Germline assignment: CDR1 MDHEN and CDR2 SYDVKM. This CDR3 spans 15 amino acids. CDR3 residues: CASSLPPSSGNEQFF. The CDR3 coding sequence is TGTGCCAGCAGTTTACCCCCCTCTAGCGGCAATGAGCAGTTCTTC.

The chain combines TRBV7-9 with TRBJ2-1; 7 bases match TRBD2. Germline V gene sequence: CDR1 SEHNR, CDR2 FQNEAQ (reference sequence). Trimming at V came to 1 base and at J to 3 bases, leaving 6 bases not matched to a gene. The CDR3 runs 16 residues. CDR3 loop: CASSLELANNYNEQFF. Here the CDR3 DNA reads TGTGCCAGCAGCTTAGAACTAGCGAACAACTACAATGAGCAGTTCTTC.

The chain combines TRBV11-2 with TRBJ1-2; 8 nucleotides align to TRBD1. V lost 0 bases and J lost 5; bases outside the gene matches: 2. The CDR3 sequence is 14 residues long. Germline V gene sequence: CDR1 SGHAT, CDR2 FQNNGV. CDR3 nucleotides: TGTGCCAGCAGCTTAGATACAGGGGGGTATGGCTACACCTTC. It yields the protein CASSLDTGGYGYTF. Based on the CDR3 plus reference TRBV11-2 and TRBJ1-2, the full variable domain is EAGVAQSPRYKIIEKRQSVAFWCNPISGHATLYWYQQILGQGPKLLIQFQNNGVVDDSQLPKDRFSAERLKGVDSTLKIQPAKLEDSAVYLCASSLDTGGYGYTFGSGTRLTVV.

This chain links TRBV27 with TRBJ2-7; possibly TRBD2 for D (6 bases). Per the germline V gene, CDR1 is MNHEY and CDR2 is SMNVEV (reference sequence). There are 15 residues in the CDR3. The V and J ends lost 5 bases and 3 bases respectively, with 17 bases between them. The CDR3 loop reads CASSTLGTPVYEQYF. Written as DNA, the CDR3 is TGTGCCAGCAGTACGCTCGGGACTCCAGTCTACGAGCAGTACTTC.

This clone was detected only once. The chain uses TRBV19 and TRBJ1-1; the match to TRBD1 covers 7 bases. The germline CDR1 and CDR2 sequences are LNHDA and SQIVND (reference sequence). This CDR3 contains 14 residues. V was pared by 5 bases and J by 1 base, with 4 bases of the junction left unmatched. The CDR3 here is CASSLTGANTEAFF. The DNA of the CDR3 is TGTGCCAGTAGTTTAACAGGGGCGAACACTGAAGCTTTCTTT.